A selection of T cell receptor beta chains follows, all from one sample in a study of T cell responses to AZD1222 COVID-19 vaccine. The table came from immunoSEQ multiplex PCR; TCRdb's copy has only in-frame clones and leaves some out. Of some 200,000 clones detected, approximately 95% appear once; the ten largest clones hold approximately 3.9%. The sample consisted of peripheral blood, taken on day 0 of AZD1222 vaccination. The receptor source for this set is an adult in good health. The CDR3 runs from the conserved cysteine through the conserved F or W. The D gene is left open where the match is weak. Not all rows give a size; the values are once, few, many and, for expanded clones, a class.

d_gene: TRBD1
abundance: -
v_gene: TRBV11-2
j_gene: TRBJ1-2
CDR3nt: TGTGCCAGCAGCTTAAAGGGGGCTTATGGCTACACCTTC
CDR3aa: CASSLKGAYGYTF

d_gene: TRBD2
abundance: -
v_gene: TRBV6-5
j_gene: TRBJ2-1
CDR3nt: TGTGCCAGCACCGCGGGGGGCCGCTCCTACAATGAGCAGTTCTTC
CDR3aa: CASTAGGRSYNEQFF

d_gene: TRBD1
abundance: few
v_gene: TRBV6-5
j_gene: TRBJ2-3
CDR3nt: TGTGCCAGCAGTTTACAGGGGGCGAGGGATACGCAGTATTTT
CDR3aa: CASSLQGARDTQYF

d_gene: TRBD1
abundance: -
v_gene: TRBV10-3
j_gene: TRBJ1-2
CDR3nt: TGTGCCATCACCGCAGGGGGCTACTATGGCTACACCTTC
CDR3aa: CAITAGGYYGYTF

d_gene: -
abundance: -
v_gene: TRBV27
j_gene: TRBJ2-7
CDR3nt: TGTGCCAGCAGTTTTTCGCGGGGGCCCTACGAGCAGTACTTC
CDR3aa: CASSFSRGPYEQYF

d_gene: -
abundance: -
v_gene: TRBV6-5
j_gene: TRBJ2-7
CDR3nt: TGTGCCAGCAGTTACTCATTATCCTACGAGCAGTACTTC
CDR3aa: CASSYSLSYEQYF

d_gene: -
abundance: -
v_gene: TRBV10-1
j_gene: TRBJ1-1
CDR3nt: TGCGCCAGCAGTGAGTCCTCCGGACAGAATGAAGCTTTCTTT
CDR3aa: CASSESSGQNEAFF

d_gene: TRBD1
abundance: -
v_gene: TRBV27
j_gene: TRBJ2-7
CDR3nt: TGTGCCACCGGCCCGGGACAGGGGGCATCCGAGCAGTACTTC
CDR3aa: CATGPGQGASEQYF

d_gene: -
abundance: -
v_gene: TRBV19
j_gene: TRBJ2-3
CDR3nt: TGTGCCAGTAGTATAGATTTGAGCACAGATACGCAGTATTTT
CDR3aa: CASSIDLSTDTQYF

d_gene: -
abundance: -
v_gene: TRBV11-3
j_gene: TRBJ2-5
CDR3nt: TGTGCCAGCAGCTTACCCGGAACGGAGACCCAGTACTTC
CDR3aa: CASSLPGTETQYF

d_gene: -
abundance: -
v_gene: TRBV5-1
j_gene: TRBJ1-3
CDR3nt: TGCGCCAGCAGCAGCGGGGCCCAGGGTACCACCATATATTTT
CDR3aa: CASSSGAQGTTIYF

d_gene: -
abundance: -
v_gene: TRBV5-4
j_gene: TRBJ1-1
CDR3nt: TGTGCCAGCAGCTTGGAGCGGGAGAACACTGAAGCTTTCTTT
CDR3aa: CASSLERENTEAFF

d_gene: TRBD1
abundance: -
v_gene: TRBV18
j_gene: TRBJ2-1
CDR3nt: TGTGCCAGCTCACCACCGGGGGTCGGGACAGGAGTAGTTACCGAGCAGTTCTTC
CDR3aa: CASSPPGVGTGVVTEQFF

d_gene: TRBD1
abundance: -
v_gene: TRBV7-9
j_gene: TRBJ1-1
CDR3nt: TGTGCCAGCAGCCCTCGGTTCCCGGACAGGGGGCCTTGGAACACTGAAGCTTTCTTT
CDR3aa: CASSPRFPDRGPWNTEAFF

d_gene: -
abundance: -
v_gene: TRBV3-1/TRBV3-2
j_gene: TRBJ1-2
CDR3nt: TGTGCCAGCAGCCCCGTGGCGCAGCCCCGTGGGGTTTCTTATGGCTACACCTTC
CDR3aa: CASSPVAQPRGVSYGYTF

d_gene: -
abundance: -
v_gene: TRBV3-1/TRBV3-2
j_gene: TRBJ1-6
CDR3nt: TGTGCCAGCAGCCAAGACTCGCCTTACAGGACAATTTATTCACCCCTCCACTTT
CDR3aa: CASSQDSPYRTIYSPLHF

d_gene: -
abundance: -
v_gene: TRBV19
j_gene: TRBJ1-1
CDR3nt: TGTGCCAGTAGTATGTTGACGGCTATGAACACTGAAGCTTTCTTT
CDR3aa: CASSMLTAMNTEAFF

d_gene: -
abundance: -
v_gene: TRBV5-1
j_gene: TRBJ1-1
CDR3nt: TGCGCCAGCAGCTTGTTGGGACAAGGAACTGAAGCTTTCTTT
CDR3aa: CASSLLGQGTEAFF

d_gene: TRBD1
abundance: -
v_gene: TRBV5-1
j_gene: TRBJ1-5
CDR3nt: TGCGCCAGCAGAGGCGGGACAGAGGATCAGCCCCAGCATTTT
CDR3aa: CASRGGTEDQPQHF

d_gene: -
abundance: -
v_gene: TRBV19
j_gene: TRBJ1-2
CDR3nt: TGTGCCAGTAGTATAGAAGCAGGTCTTAACTATGGCTACACCTTC
CDR3aa: CASSIEAGLNYGYTF

d_gene: -
abundance: -
v_gene: TRBV12-2
j_gene: TRBJ1-5
CDR3nt: TGTGCAAGTCGCTTAGGGGGACGAAGCAATCAGCCCCAGCATTTT
CDR3aa: CASRLGGRSNQPQHF

d_gene: TRBD2
abundance: -
v_gene: TRBV27
j_gene: TRBJ2-7
CDR3nt: TGTGCCAGCAGACTAAATAGCGGGACTAGCTCCTACGAGCAGTACTTC
CDR3aa: CASRLNSGTSSYEQYF

d_gene: -
abundance: -
v_gene: TRBV5-1
j_gene: TRBJ2-3
CDR3nt: TGCGCCAGCAGCTTGGGACCACAGGGTATCGACGGGACAGATACGCAGTATTTT
CDR3aa: CASSLGPQGIDGTDTQYF

d_gene: TRBD1
abundance: -
v_gene: TRBV7-8
j_gene: TRBJ1-1
CDR3nt: TGTGCCAGCAGCTCTGGGACGGGGGACAGGGCGTTGTATGAAGCTTTCTTT
CDR3aa: CASSSGTGDRALYEAFF

d_gene: TRBD1
abundance: -
v_gene: TRBV5-4
j_gene: TRBJ1-3
CDR3nt: TGTGCCAGCAGCGGGGACAGTGGAAACACCATATATTTT
CDR3aa: CASSGDSGNTIYF

d_gene: -
abundance: -
v_gene: TRBV29-1
j_gene: TRBJ1-1
CDR3nt: TGCAGCGTCTTGGGTCAGGCAGGCACTGAAGCTTTCTTT
CDR3aa: CSVLGQAGTEAFF

d_gene: -
abundance: -
v_gene: TRBV11-2
j_gene: TRBJ2-5
CDR3nt: TGTGCCAGCAGCCCCCCCTTGGGGCTCCAAGAGACCCAGTACTTC
CDR3aa: CASSPPLGLQETQYF

d_gene: -
abundance: -
v_gene: TRBV7-9
j_gene: TRBJ1-4
CDR3nt: TGTGCCAGCAGCCTCTTGGGTCGGGGAAGGGATGAAAAACTGTTTTTT
CDR3aa: CASSLLGRGRDEKLFF

d_gene: TRBD1
abundance: few
v_gene: TRBV12-3/TRBV12-4
j_gene: TRBJ1-1
CDR3nt: TGTGCCAGCAACACGGGACAGGGGACTGAAGCTTTCTTT
CDR3aa: CASNTGQGTEAFF

d_gene: -
abundance: -
v_gene: TRBV10-2
j_gene: TRBJ1-1
CDR3nt: TGCGCCAGCAGTGAGCTGAGAATTAAGACTGAAGCTTTCTTT
CDR3aa: CASSELRIKTEAFF

d_gene: TRBD2
abundance: once
v_gene: TRBV7-9
j_gene: TRBJ2-1
CDR3nt: TGTGCCAGCAGCTCGCCCACGCCCGAACTAGCGGGGGGGCCCAATGAGCAGTTCTTC
CDR3aa: CASSSPTPELAGGPNEQFF

d_gene: TRBD1
abundance: -
v_gene: TRBV5-1
j_gene: TRBJ1-1
CDR3nt: TGCGCCAGCAGCGGAATGGGACAGGCGGGGACTGAAGCTTTCTTT
CDR3aa: CASSGMGQAGTEAFF

d_gene: -
abundance: -
v_gene: TRBV27
j_gene: TRBJ1-6
CDR3nt: TGTGCCAGCAGTTTATTTGACAGCTCCTATAATTCACCCCTCCACTTT
CDR3aa: CASSLFDSSYNSPLHF

d_gene: -
abundance: once
v_gene: TRBV10-3
j_gene: TRBJ2-7
CDR3nt: TGTGCCATCAGTGAGAAAGTAACAGGGAGCTCCTACGAGCAGTACTTC
CDR3aa: CAISEKVTGSSYEQYF

d_gene: -
abundance: once
v_gene: TRBV19
j_gene: TRBJ2-5
CDR3nt: TGTGCCAGTAGATCCCTGTTGGGGGGAAGGATGGGCACCCAGTACTTC
CDR3aa: CASRSLLGGRMGTQYF

d_gene: -
abundance: -
v_gene: TRBV25-1
j_gene: TRBJ1-2
CDR3nt: TGTGCCAGCAAAGACGGCTATGGCTACACCTTC
CDR3aa: CASKDGYGYTF

d_gene: TRBD1
abundance: -
v_gene: TRBV4-1
j_gene: TRBJ1-1
CDR3nt: TGCGCCAGCAGCTTCCGGACAGGCACTGAAGCTTTCTTT
CDR3aa: CASSFRTGTEAFF

d_gene: TRBD2
abundance: -
v_gene: TRBV2
j_gene: TRBJ2-1
CDR3nt: TGTGCCAGCAGTGGGGAGGGAGTTGGGAGCTATGAGCAGTTCTTC
CDR3aa: CASSGEGVGSYEQFF

d_gene: TRBD1
abundance: -
v_gene: TRBV28
j_gene: TRBJ2-2
CDR3nt: TGTGCCAGCAGTTTGTACCCAATGGGACAGGGGACCGGGGAGCTGTTTTTT
CDR3aa: CASSLYPMGQGTGELFF

d_gene: -
abundance: -
v_gene: TRBV15
j_gene: TRBJ2-7
CDR3nt: TGTGCCACCAGAGCTACGATCGGGGGCTCCTACGAGCAGTACTTC
CDR3aa: CATRATIGGSYEQYF

d_gene: -
abundance: -
v_gene: TRBV4-2
j_gene: TRBJ2-7
CDR3nt: TGTGCCAGCAGCCAATCCCCAAGTCTCGAGCAGTACTTC
CDR3aa: CASSQSPSLEQYF